The T cell receptor (beta chain) under discussion was sequenced for a study of blood T cell repertoires in COVID-19. As for the study in general: Sites in the United States, Italy and Spain provided acute and convalescent COVID-19 samples. T cells, B-cell-depleted T cells, or PBMCs provided the cDNA or gDNA that served as material.

Authors' data handling: By means of reference gene primer amplification, nucleated cell counts were estimated. Generated by immunoSEQ multiplex PCR, the TCRdb table keeps only in-frame clones and is missing some. The DNA was the basis for D and trimming; V, J and clone size are from that table. The data contain approximately 77,000 clones, 75% to 85% of them singletons. Sample: peripheral blood. This clonotype originated in a woman in her 70s with acute or convalescent COVID-19.

CDR3 in DNA: TGCGCCAGCAGCTTGGCCTTCGGGGGCACAGATACGCAGTATTTT. This gives the protein CASSLAFGGTDTQYF. The gene calls are TRBV5-1 and TRBJ2-3, with D possibly matching TRBD2 (5 bases). V was cut by 0 bases and J by 1 base, with 9 bases left in between. The CDR3 contains 15 residues. Germline V lookup: CDR1 SGHRS, CDR2 YFSETQ.